This T cell receptor beta chain was captured by sequencing in a study of molecular identifiers for immune sequencing clone quantification. Library preparation followed earlier protocols using designated TCR primers. From the PCR reads, TCRdb called clonotypes with MiXCR, one entry per CDR3 protein. The data contain about 640,000 distinct CDR3 sequences, approximately 20% of them seen just once; the ten biggest clones take up roughly 0.9%. This clonotype has at least ten counts. Antigen unknown. Broader study findings: Molecules of identical TCR sharing a barcode could underestimate highly expanded clone sizes. One cell's worth of spiked Jurkat TCR RNA was reportedly detectable among approximately 990,000 naive cells.

In the sort, naive CD8 T cells were defined as CD8+CD4-CCR7+CD45RA+. Germline V gives CDR1 MNHEY, CDR2 SMNVEV (reference sequence). The V and J ends lost 4 bases and 3 bases, in that order; junction bases with no gene match: 11. The CDR3 is 17 amino acids. Sample: naive CD8+ T cells from blood, with Jurkat cell RNA spiked in. Subset in this sample: FACS-sorted CD8+CD4-CCR7+CD45RA+ naive T cells. The receptor's source is a human donor in good health. Some libraries in this study had Jurkat cell RNA spiked in. This chain links TRBV27 with TRBJ1-5, with 8 bases aligning to TRBD1. CDR3 amino acids: CASSSRMVQGANQPQHF. The CDR3 nucleotides are TGTGCCAGCAGTTCCCGAATGGTGCAGGGGGCCAATCAGCCCCAGCATTTT.